This T cell receptor beta chain was recorded in a study of T cell changes during pregnancy in multiple sclerosis. The CDR3 spans 16 residues. CDR1 SGHTA and CDR2 FQGNSA come from the germline V gene. Trimming shortened V by 7 bases and J by 2 bases, and 21 bases separated the two germline ends. Repertoires were generated with immunoSEQ multiplex PCR, while TCRdb's copy carries only in-frame clones and drops some. This sample has over 90,000 clones, with less than 95% found just once. The chain uses TRBV7-2 and TRBJ2-7; D may be TRBD2 (6 bases). The receptor was isolated from a female donor in good health, enrolled as a control in a pregnancy study. Material: peripheral blood, obtained in the second trimester of pregnancy. CDR3 sequence (DNA): TGTGCCAGCACCACCTCCCTCTCGAAGCGGGCCTACGAGCAGTACTTC. This encodes CASTTSLSKRAYEQYF.